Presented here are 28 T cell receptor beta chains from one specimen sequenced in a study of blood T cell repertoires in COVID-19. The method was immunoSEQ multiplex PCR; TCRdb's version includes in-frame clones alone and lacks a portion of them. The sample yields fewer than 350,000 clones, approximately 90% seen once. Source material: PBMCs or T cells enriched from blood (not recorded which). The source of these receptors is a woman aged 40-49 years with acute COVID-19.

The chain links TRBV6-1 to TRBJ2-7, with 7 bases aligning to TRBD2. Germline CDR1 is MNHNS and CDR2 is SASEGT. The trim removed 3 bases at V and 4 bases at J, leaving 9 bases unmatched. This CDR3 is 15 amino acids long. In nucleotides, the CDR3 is TGTGCCAGCAGTGACCCCCCGGGGGGTTTATACGAGCAGTACTTC. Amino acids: CASSDPPGGLYEQYF.

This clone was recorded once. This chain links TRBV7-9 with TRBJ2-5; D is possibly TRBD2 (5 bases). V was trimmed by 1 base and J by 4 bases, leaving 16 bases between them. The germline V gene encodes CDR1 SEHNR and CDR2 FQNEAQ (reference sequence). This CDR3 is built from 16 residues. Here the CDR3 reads CASSLGGSAGLETQYF. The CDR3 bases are TGTGCCAGCAGCTTAGGAGGGTCTGCCGGGTTAGAGACCCAGTACTTC.

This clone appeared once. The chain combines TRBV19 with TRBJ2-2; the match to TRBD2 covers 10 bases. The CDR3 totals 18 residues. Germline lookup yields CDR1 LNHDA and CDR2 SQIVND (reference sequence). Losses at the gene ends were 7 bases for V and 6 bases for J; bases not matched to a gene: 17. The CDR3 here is CASTIRASGSGSSGELFF. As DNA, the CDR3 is TGTGCCAGTACCATTCGGGCTAGCGGGAGTGGTTCGTCCGGGGAGCTGTTTTTT.

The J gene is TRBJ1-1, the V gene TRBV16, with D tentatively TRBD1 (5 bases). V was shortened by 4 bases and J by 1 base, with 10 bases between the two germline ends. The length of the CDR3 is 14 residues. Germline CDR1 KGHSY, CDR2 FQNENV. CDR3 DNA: TGTGCCAGCAGCCCCGCCGGGGGGAACACTGAAGCTTTCTTT. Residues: CASSPAGGNTEAFF.

As DNA, the CDR3 is TGTGCCAGCAGTCTAGCGGGGGGGCTAGAGACCCAGTACTTC. Amino acids: CASSLAGGLETQYF. The chain has TRBV6-5 and TRBJ2-5; 12 nucleotides match TRBD2. The CDR3 is 14 amino acids. CDR1 is MNHEY and CDR2 is SVGAGI in the germline V gene. Trimming took 5 bases from V and 4 from J; bases not matched to a gene: 2.

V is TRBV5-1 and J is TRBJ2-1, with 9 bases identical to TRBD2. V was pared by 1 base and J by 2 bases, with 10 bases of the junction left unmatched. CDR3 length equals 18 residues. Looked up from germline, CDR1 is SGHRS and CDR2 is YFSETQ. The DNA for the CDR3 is TGCGCCAGCAGCTTGCTTGGGGGAGCGGGGGGAACCTACAATGAGCAGTTCTTC. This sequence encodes CASSLLGGAGGTYNEQFF.

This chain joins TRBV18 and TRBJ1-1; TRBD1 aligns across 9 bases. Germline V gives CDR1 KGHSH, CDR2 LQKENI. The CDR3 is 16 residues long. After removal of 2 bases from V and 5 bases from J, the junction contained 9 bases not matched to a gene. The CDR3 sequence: CASSPTDRGIGTEAFF. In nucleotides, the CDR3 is TGTGCCAGCTCACCAACCGACAGGGGGATCGGGACTGAAGCTTTCTTT.

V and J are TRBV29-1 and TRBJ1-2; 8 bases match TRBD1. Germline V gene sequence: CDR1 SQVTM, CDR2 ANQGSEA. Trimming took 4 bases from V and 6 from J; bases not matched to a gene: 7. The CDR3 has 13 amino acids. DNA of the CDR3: TGCAGCGTTGTGGACAGGGAAGAGGATGGCTACACCTTC. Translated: CSVVDREEDGYTF.

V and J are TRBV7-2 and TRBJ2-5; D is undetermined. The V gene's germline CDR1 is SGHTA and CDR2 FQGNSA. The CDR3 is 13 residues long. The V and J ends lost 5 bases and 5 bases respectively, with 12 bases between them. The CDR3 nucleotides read TGTGCCAGCAGCCGAGGATTCGGGGAGACCCAGTACTTC. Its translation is CASSRGFGETQYF.

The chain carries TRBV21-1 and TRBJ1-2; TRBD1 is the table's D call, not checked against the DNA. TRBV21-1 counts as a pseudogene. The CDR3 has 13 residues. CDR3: CASSHRTRYGYTF. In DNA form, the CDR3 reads TGTGCCAGCAGCCACCGTACCAGGTATGGCTACACCTTC.

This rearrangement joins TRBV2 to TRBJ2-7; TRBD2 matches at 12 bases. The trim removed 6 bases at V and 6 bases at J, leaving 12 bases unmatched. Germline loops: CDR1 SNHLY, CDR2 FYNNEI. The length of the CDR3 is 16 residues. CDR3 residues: CASREGSGLAGPEQYF. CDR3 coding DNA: TGTGCCAGCAGAGAGGGTTCTGGACTAGCGGGGCCCGAGCAGTACTTC.

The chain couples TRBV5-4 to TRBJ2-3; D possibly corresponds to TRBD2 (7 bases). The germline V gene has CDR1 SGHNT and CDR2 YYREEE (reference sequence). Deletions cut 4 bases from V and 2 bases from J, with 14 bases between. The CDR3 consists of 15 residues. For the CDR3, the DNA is TGTGCCAGCAGCCCAACGCGGGGGCACACAGATACGCAGTATTTT. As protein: CASSPTRGHTDTQYF.

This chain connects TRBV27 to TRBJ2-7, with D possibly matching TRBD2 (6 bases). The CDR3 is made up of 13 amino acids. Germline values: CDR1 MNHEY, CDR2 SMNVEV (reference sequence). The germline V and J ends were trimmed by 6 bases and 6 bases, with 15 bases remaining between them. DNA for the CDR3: TGTGCCAGCAGACCTAGCGTTCTGGGCGAGCAGTACTTC. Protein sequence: CASRPSVLGEQYF.

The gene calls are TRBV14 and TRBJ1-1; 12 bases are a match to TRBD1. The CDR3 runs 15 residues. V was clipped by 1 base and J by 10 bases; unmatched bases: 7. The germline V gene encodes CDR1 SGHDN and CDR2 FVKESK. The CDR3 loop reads CASSQAGTGGFGAFF. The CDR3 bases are TGTGCCAGCAGCCAAGCCGGGACAGGGGGCTTCGGAGCTTTCTTT.

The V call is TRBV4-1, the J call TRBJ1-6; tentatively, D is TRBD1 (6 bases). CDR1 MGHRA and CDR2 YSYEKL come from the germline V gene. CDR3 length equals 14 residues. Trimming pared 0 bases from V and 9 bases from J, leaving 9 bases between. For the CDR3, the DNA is TGCGCCAGCAGCCAAGACAGGGGATCTTCACCCCTCCACTTT. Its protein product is CASSQDRGSSPLHF.

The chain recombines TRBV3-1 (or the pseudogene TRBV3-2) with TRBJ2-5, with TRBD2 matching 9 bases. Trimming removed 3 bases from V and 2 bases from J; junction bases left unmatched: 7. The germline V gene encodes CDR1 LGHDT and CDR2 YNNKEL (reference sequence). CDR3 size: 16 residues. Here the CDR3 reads CASSQEPGLAQETQYF. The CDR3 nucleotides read TGTGCCAGCAGCCAGGAACCGGGACTAGCTCAAGAGACCCAGTACTTC.

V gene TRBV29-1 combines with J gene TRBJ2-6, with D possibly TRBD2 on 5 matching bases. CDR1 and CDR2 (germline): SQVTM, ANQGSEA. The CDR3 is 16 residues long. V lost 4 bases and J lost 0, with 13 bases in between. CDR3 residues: CSVGSDSSSGANVLTF. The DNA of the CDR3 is TGCAGCGTTGGGTCGGACTCAAGCTCTGGGGCCAACGTCCTGACTTTC.

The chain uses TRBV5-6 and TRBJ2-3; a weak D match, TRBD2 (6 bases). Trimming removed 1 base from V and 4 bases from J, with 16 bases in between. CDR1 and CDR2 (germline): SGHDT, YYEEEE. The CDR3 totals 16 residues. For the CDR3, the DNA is TGTGCCAGCAGCTTGCGGGGGATAGAGGGGCCAGATACGCAGTATTTT. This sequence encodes CASSLRGIEGPDTQYF.

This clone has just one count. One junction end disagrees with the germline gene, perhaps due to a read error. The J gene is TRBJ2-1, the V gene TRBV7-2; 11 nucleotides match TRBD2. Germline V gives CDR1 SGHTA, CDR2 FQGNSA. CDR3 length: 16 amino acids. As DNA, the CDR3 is TGTGCCAGCAGCATAGCGGGAGGGCCAGTCTACAATGAGCAGTTCTTC. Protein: CASSIAGGPVYNEQFF.

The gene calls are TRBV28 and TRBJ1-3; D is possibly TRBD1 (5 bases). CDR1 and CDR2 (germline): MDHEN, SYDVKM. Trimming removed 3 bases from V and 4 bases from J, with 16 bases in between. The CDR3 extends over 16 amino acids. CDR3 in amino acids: CASSFPGFLSGNTIYF. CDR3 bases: TGTGCCAGCAGTTTTCCAGGGTTTCTATCCGGAAACACCATATATTTT.

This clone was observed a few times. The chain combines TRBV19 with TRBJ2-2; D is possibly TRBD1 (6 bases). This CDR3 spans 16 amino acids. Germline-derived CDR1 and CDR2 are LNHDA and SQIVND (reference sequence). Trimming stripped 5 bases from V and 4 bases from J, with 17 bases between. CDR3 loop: CASSPRTEAITGELFF. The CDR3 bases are TGTGCCAGTAGTCCCCGGACAGAGGCGATCACCGGGGAGCTGTTTTTT.

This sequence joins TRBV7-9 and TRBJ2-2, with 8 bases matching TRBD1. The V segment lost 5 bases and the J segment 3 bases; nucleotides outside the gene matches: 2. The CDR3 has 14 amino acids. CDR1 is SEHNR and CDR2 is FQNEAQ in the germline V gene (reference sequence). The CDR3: CASSGDRYTGELFF. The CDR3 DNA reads TGTGCCAGCAGCGGGGACAGGTACACCGGGGAGCTGTTTTTT.

CDR3 in amino acids: CASSPPRSPRGTQYF. CDR3 coding DNA: TGTGCCAGCAGCCCCCCTCGGTCTCCTCGGGGGACGCAGTATTTT. The chain uses TRBV7-2 and TRBJ2-3; possibly TRBD2 for D (6 bases). Germline-derived CDR1 and CDR2 are SGHTA and FQGNSA. The CDR3 runs to 15 residues. V was clipped by 5 bases and J by 9 bases, with 21 bases between them.

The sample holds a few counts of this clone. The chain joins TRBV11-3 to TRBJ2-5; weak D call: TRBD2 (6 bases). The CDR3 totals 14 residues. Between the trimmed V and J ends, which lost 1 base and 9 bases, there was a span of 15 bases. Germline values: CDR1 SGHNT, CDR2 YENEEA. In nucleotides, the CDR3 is TGTGCCAGCAGCTTAGCGGGAGAAGGGGTCTCCCAGTACTTC. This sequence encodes CASSLAGEGVSQYF.

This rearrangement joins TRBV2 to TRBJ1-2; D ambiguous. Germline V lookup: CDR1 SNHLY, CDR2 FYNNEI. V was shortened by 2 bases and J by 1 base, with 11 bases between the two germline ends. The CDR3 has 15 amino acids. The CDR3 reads CASSEMGGYNYGYTF. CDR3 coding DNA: TGTGCCAGCAGTGAAATGGGAGGATATAACTATGGCTACACCTTC.

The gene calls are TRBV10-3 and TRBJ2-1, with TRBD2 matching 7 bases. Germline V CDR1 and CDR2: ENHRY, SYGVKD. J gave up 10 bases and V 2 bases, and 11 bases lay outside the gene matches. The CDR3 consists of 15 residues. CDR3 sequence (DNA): TGTGCCATCAGTGAGAGCGGACTAGACCTAAGAGAGCAGTTCTTC. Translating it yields CAISESGLDLREQFF.

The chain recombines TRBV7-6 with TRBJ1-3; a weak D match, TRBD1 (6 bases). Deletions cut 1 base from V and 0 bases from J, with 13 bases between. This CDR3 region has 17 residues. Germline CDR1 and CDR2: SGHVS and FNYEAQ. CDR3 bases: TGTGCCAGCAGCTTAGGTCGAGGGGGACCCTCTGGAAACACCATATATTTT. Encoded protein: CASSLGRGGPSGNTIYF.

CDR3 nucleotide sequence: TGTGCCAGCAGCGCCGGGACTAGCTACGAGCAGTACTTC. Translated, it gives CASSAGTSYEQYF. V usage is TRBV7-2 and J usage is TRBJ2-7; the match to TRBD2 covers 8 bases. Germline lookup yields CDR1 SGHTA and CDR2 FQGNSA. Trimming at V came to 5 bases and at J to 3 bases, leaving 3 bases not matched to a gene. The CDR3 spans 13 residues.